The entry below describes one T cell receptor (beta chain). Its antigen is unidentified. Sequencing was performed with immunoSEQ multiplex PCR; in TCRdb, only in-frame clones are kept and a portion is missing. Among 100,000 to 150,000 clones listed, about 84% were seen once. The CDR3 totals 14 residues. Trimming took 4 bases from V and 1 from J; bases not matched to a gene: 3. CDR1 is SGHNT and CDR2 is YYREEE in the germline V gene (reference sequence). The sample originates from a study of cytomegalovirus exposure and HLA in healthy donors. Study-wide results and caveats: Overall, about 160 TCR beta chains were annotated as cytomegalovirus-associated.

These donors were members of the approximately 120-subject validation cohort, a group separate from the roughly 670-subject first cohort. This TCR derives from a man between 18 and 35 years old in good health and CMV-seronegative. Source material: PBMCs. This chain uses TRBV5-4 with TRBJ2-3; 7 bases agree with TRBD2. CDR3 bases: TGTGCCAGCAGCCCCGGACTAGGCACAGATACGCAGTATTTT. It encodes CASSPGLGTDTQYF.